These 5 T cell receptor beta chains originate from one sample sequenced in a study of cytomegalovirus exposure and HLA in healthy donors. The PCR made use of 60 Vbeta and 13 Jbeta primers. Some clones are missing from TCRdb's copy, which holds only in-frame ones; the method was immunoSEQ multiplex PCR. The sample includes 100,000 to 150,000 clones, less than 85% seen only once; the top ten take 1%. Input material: PBMCs. The receptor set was obtained from a man aged 35 to 55 in good health and CMV-seronegative.

The gene calls are TRBV5-4 and TRBJ2-1; D might be TRBD2 (5 bases). There are 15 residues in the CDR3. Germline V gene data show CDR1 as SGHNT and CDR2 as YYREEE (reference sequence). V was cut by 3 bases and J by 8 bases, with 18 bases left in between. The CDR3, as DNA: TGTGCCAGCAGCTCCCGTGGAGGTCTAATTCATGAGCAGTTCTTC. It encodes CASSSRGGLIHEQFF.

This CDR3 is CASSPSSRGKNTGELFF. Written as DNA, the CDR3 is TGTGCCAGCAGCCCTAGTTCCCGGGGAAAGAACACCGGGGAGCTGTTTTTT. The rearrangement links TRBV7-7 to TRBJ2-2; D is perhaps TRBD2 (5 bases). The germline V gene has CDR1 SSHAT and CDR2 FNYEAQ (reference sequence). V was shortened by 5 bases and J by 1 base, with 17 bases between the two germline ends. This CDR3 has 17 residues. Drawing the rest from reference TRBV7-7 and TRBJ2-2, the complete variable domain is GAGVSQSPRYKVTKRGQDVTLRCDPISSHATLYWYQQALGQGPEFLTYFNYEAQPDKSGLPSDRFSAERPEGSISTLTIQRTEQRDSAMYRCASSPSSRGKNTGELFFGEGSRLTVL.

The count of this clone is one. The chain links TRBV6-6 to TRBJ1-1; D is ambiguous. From germline, CDR1 is MNHNY and CDR2 SVGAGI (reference sequence). This CDR3 contains 14 residues. The V and J ends lost 5 bases and 4 bases respectively, with 14 bases between them. The CDR3 coding sequence is TGTGCCAGCAGTCGAGGCCCGATGACCACTGAAGCTTTCTTT. Protein: CASSRGPMTTEAFF.

The genes are TRBV28 and TRBJ1-4; maybe TRBD1 (6 bases). Trimming took 7 bases from V and 6 from J, leaving 15 bases between them. Germline lookup yields CDR1 MDHEN and CDR2 SYDVKM. The CDR3 runs to 14 residues. CDR3 in DNA: TGTGCCAGCACCAAAGGGGGGGCGGATGAAAAACTGTTTTTT. Translated: CASTKGGADEKLFF.

The rearrangement uses TRBV6-1 and TRBJ2-7; 11 bases line up with TRBD1. This CDR3 contains 15 residues. With 4 bases clipped from V and 0 bases from J, the junction kept 2 bases outside the gene matches. CDR1 and CDR2 from the germline V gene are MNHNS and SASEGT. The CDR3 sequence: CASSGGTGGSYEQYF. DNA of the CDR3: TGTGCCAGCAGTGGCGGGACAGGGGGCTCCTACGAGCAGTACTTC.